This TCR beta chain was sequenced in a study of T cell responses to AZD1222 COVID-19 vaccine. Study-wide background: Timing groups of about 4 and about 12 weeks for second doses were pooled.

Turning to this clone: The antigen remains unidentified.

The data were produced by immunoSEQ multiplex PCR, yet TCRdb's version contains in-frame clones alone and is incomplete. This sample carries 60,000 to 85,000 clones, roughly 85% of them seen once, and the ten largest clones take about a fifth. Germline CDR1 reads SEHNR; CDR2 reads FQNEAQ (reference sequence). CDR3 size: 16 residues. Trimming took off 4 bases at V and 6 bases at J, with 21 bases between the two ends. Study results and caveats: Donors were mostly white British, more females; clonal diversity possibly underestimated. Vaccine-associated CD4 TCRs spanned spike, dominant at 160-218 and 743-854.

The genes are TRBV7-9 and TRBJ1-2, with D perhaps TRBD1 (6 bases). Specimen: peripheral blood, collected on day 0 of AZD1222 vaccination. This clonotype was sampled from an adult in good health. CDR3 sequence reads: CASSSAGDGGADGYTF. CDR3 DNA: TGTGCCAGCAGCTCCGCGGGGGACGGGGGCGCGGATGGCTACACCTTC.